This T cell receptor beta chain appears in the sequencing data of a study of beta chain features in type 1 diabetes. Points from the study as a whole: Moderately but significantly shorter TCRB CDR3s were found in Type 1 diabetes patients in all four CD4+ subsets.

A few counts support this clone. The antigen is not known. All of the isolated RNA was reverse transcribed, so expressed TCRB transcripts were sequenced. Data came from immunoSEQ multiplex PCR; TCRdb stores just in-frame clones and leaves some out. Seen here are about 160,000 clones, roughly 8% observed once, and the top ten hold 0.5%. Sequencing was performed on central memory CD4+ T cells from blood. The clonotype was recovered from a man aged 18 to 30 with type 1 diabetes.

As DNA, the CDR3 is TGTGCCAGCAGCGCCGGGGCAGGGGGAATGAGCAATCAGCCCCAGCATTTT. Protein: CASSAGAGGMSNQPQHF. The chain employs TRBV9 and TRBJ1-5; 7 positions match TRBD1. CDR3 length: 17 residues. CDR1 is SGDLS and CDR2 is YYNGEE in the germline V gene. After removal of 3 bases from V and 1 base from J, the junction contained 10 bases not matched to a gene.